Each of the 10 T cell receptor beta chains below was sequenced from the same sample in a study of shared clonotypes between healthy human individuals. Method: immunoSEQ multiplex PCR; TCRdb's copy keeps in-frame clones and lacks some. The sample includes 450,000 to 500,000 clones, 79% seen only once; the top ten take 9.5% to 15%. What was sequenced was PBMCs. Every receptor here comes from a woman aged 40 to 50 in good health. Some clones in this sample may be carry-over from other donors' samples.

V gene TRBV13 combines with J gene TRBJ2-3, with a weak D call TRBD2 (6 bases). The CDR3 sequence is 15 residues long. Germline CDR1 PRHDT, CDR2 FYEKMQ (reference sequence). V lost 5 bases to trimming and J lost 5 bases, with 17 bases between them. The DNA for the CDR3 is TGTGCCAGCAGCGTTAGCGGCCCCGTGGGAGATACGCAGTATTTT. Protein product: CASSVSGPVGDTQYF.

The V gene is TRBV2, the J gene TRBJ1-2; 8 nucleotides line up with TRBD1. Per the germline V gene, CDR1 is SNHLY and CDR2 is FYNNEI. Trimming took 8 bases from V and 8 from J; bases not matched to a gene: 7. This CDR3 is 12 amino acids long. CDR3 sequence reads: CASDQGAGGYTF. The CDR3 DNA reads as TGTGCCAGCGACCAGGGGGCAGGGGGCTACACCTTC. The whole variable domain, remainder taken from reference TRBV2 and TRBJ1-2, is EPEVTQTPSHQVTQMGQEVILRCVPISNHLYFYWYRQILGQKVEFLVSFYNNEISEKSEIFDDQFSVERPDGSNFTLKIRSTKLEDSAMYFCASDQGAGGYTFGSGTRLTVV.

The rearrangement joins TRBV7-8 to TRBJ1-4; tentative D call: TRBD1 (5 bases). The CDR3 contains 19 residues. V gave up 2 bases and J gave up 2 bases, with 21 bases separating them. Germline CDR1 and CDR2: SGHVS and FQNEAQ. In nucleotides, the CDR3 is TGTGCCAGCAGCTTATGGGTCATTCGGGGGAGTTCGACTAATGAAAAACTGTTTTTT. This codes for CASSLWVIRGSSTNEKLFF.

CDR3 loop: CASSQDDGEEGSIQYF. CDR3 in DNA: TGTGCCAGCAGCCAAGACGACGGGGAAGAAGGGAGCATTCAGTACTTC. The rearrangement uses TRBV14 and TRBJ2-4; tentatively, D is TRBD2 (5 bases). The V gene lost 0 bases and the J gene lost 9 bases, with 18 bases spanning the gap. The CDR3 has 16 amino acids. In germline, CDR1 is SGHDN, CDR2 FVKESK.

The table lists this clone with a few counts. The rearrangement joins TRBV2 to TRBJ1-1, with 7 bases that match TRBD1. Germline assignment: CDR1 SNHLY and CDR2 FYNNEI. J gave up 3 bases and V 7 bases, and 14 bases lay outside the gene matches. The CDR3 extends over 16 amino acids. The CDR3 loop is CASKKETGMVDTEAFF. In DNA, the CDR3 is TGTGCCAGCAAGAAGGAGACAGGGATGGTGGACACTGAAGCTTTCTTT. Supplemented by reference TRBV2 and TRBJ1-1, the full variable domain reads EPEVTQTPSHQVTQMGQEVILRCVPISNHLYFYWYRQILGQKVEFLVSFYNNEISEKSEIFDDQFSVERPDGSNFTLKIRSTKLEDSAMYFCASKKETGMVDTEAFFGQGTRLTVV.

V and J are TRBV19 and TRBJ1-4; D is unresolved. The CDR3 length is 15 residues. Germline CDR1 reads LNHDA; CDR2 reads SQIVND (reference sequence). The germline V and J ends were trimmed by 5 bases and 3 bases, with 13 bases remaining between them. CDR3 amino acids: CASSGSAAPNEKLFF. Here the CDR3 DNA reads TGTGCCAGTAGTGGATCAGCCGCCCCTAATGAAAAACTGTTTTTT.

The sample holds one count of this clone. The rearrangement links TRBV28 to TRBJ1-2; 7 bases are a match to TRBD1. This CDR3 is built from 13 residues. V was clipped by 5 bases and J by 8 bases; unmatched bases: 8. The germline gives CDR1 MDHEN, CDR2 SYDVKM. The CDR3 DNA follows: TGTGCCAGCAGTCCCGGGACAGAGGGCGGCTACACCTTC. Its protein is CASSPGTEGGYTF.

This chain connects TRBV11-2 to TRBJ2-7, with 7 bases that match TRBD2. The CDR3 totals 14 residues. Losses at the gene ends were 3 bases for V and 3 bases for J; bases not matched to a gene: 5. Per the germline V gene, CDR1 is SGHAT and CDR2 is FQNNGV. The CDR3 DNA reads TGTGCCAGCAGCTTGGGCGGGAGCCTCTACGAGCAGTACTTC. Its translation: CASSLGGSLYEQYF.

The chain links TRBV5-4 to TRBJ2-5, with D possibly matching TRBD2 (6 bases). The V end was cut by 4 bases, the J end by 5 bases, with 21 bases between. CDR3 length: 16 residues. The germline V gene encodes CDR1 SGHNT and CDR2 YYREEE (reference sequence). The CDR3 protein is CASSAGGAGKRETQYF. Written as DNA, the CDR3 is TGTGCCAGCAGCGCCGGGGGAGCGGGCAAGAGGGAGACCCAGTACTTC.

The V call is TRBV7-2, the J call TRBJ1-1; unclear D gene. Germline V gene lookup returns CDR1 SGHTA and CDR2 FQGNSA. This CDR3 spans 13 amino acids. The V end lost 5 bases, the J end lost 5 bases, and 12 bases lay between the germline ends. The CDR3 reads CASSLLPRTEAFF. In nucleotides, the CDR3 is TGTGCCAGCAGCCTTCTCCCACGTACTGAAGCTTTCTTT.